These 6 T cell receptor beta chains were sequenced from one sample in a study of blood T cell repertoires in COVID-19. The method was immunoSEQ multiplex PCR; TCRdb's version includes in-frame clones alone and lacks a portion of them. The sample has some 35,000 clones; around 85% are singletons. Sequenced input: peripheral blood. All receptors come from a man in his sixties or seventies with acute or convalescent COVID-19.

The chain is built from TRBV5-6 and TRBJ2-1; 14 positions agree with TRBD2. J lost 10 bases, V lost 4 bases, and 13 bases had no gene match. The CDR3 extends over 17 amino acids. Germline assignment: CDR1 SGHDT and CDR2 YYEEEE. CDR3 in DNA: TGTGCCAGCAGCAGGACTAGCGGGAGGAGGCGGGTGGAGGAGCAGTTCTTC. Its translation is CASSRTSGRRRVEEQFF.

The V and J genes are TRBV9 and TRBJ2-5; D might be TRBD2 (5 bases). Germline V gives CDR1 SGDLS, CDR2 YYNGEE. Trimming left V 4 bases short and J 2 bases short, with 27 bases between. This CDR3 contains 19 residues. CDR3 sequence (DNA): TGTGCCAGCAGCTCCTACAACCCAACACATCCGGGAATTCAAGAGACCCAGTACTTC. It codes for CASSSYNPTHPGIQETQYF.

V usage is TRBV15 and J usage is TRBJ1-1, with 8 bases aligning to TRBD1. Losses at the gene ends were 1 base for V and 1 base for J; bases not matched to a gene: 8. The CDR3 contains 17 residues. CDR1 is LNHNV, CDR2 YYDKDF, per germline (reference sequence). CDR3 in amino acids: CATSRVLYRGANTEAFF. In DNA form, the CDR3 reads TGTGCCACCAGCAGAGTGCTATACAGGGGGGCGAACACTGAAGCTTTCTTT.

J is TRBJ2-1 and V is TRBV27; 12 bases fit TRBD2. V shed 2 bases and J 4 bases; nucleotides not matched to a gene: 9. Germline CDR1 reads MNHEY; CDR2 reads SMNVEV (reference sequence). This CDR3 contains 18 residues. The CDR3 spells CASSLSFLAGGVYNEQFF. The CDR3 DNA sequence: TGTGCCAGCAGTTTAAGTTTCCTAGCGGGAGGGGTTTACAATGAGCAGTTCTTC.

Regarding this clone: Within the sample, other DNA sequences also encode this same CDR3. The chain is built from TRBV6-5 and TRBJ2-7; TRBD1 matches 7 bases. CDR3 length equals 13 residues. V lost 6 bases and J lost 4; bases outside the gene matches: 6. Germline CDR1 MNHEY, CDR2 SVGAGI. The CDR3 DNA reads TGTGCCAGCAGCCGTGACAGGGATTACGAGCAGTACTTC. Amino acids: CASSRDRDYEQYF.

This clone was observed a few times. This chain uses TRBV6-4 with TRBJ2-3; TRBD1 matches 10 bases. CDR3 length: 15 residues. Germline lookup yields CDR1 MRHNA and CDR2 SNTAGT. The V segment lost 3 bases and the J segment 1 base; nucleotides outside the gene matches: 1. In DNA, the CDR3 is TGTGCCAGCAGTGAAGGGACAGGGGGCACAGATACGCAGTATTTT. It specifies CASSEGTGGTDTQYF.